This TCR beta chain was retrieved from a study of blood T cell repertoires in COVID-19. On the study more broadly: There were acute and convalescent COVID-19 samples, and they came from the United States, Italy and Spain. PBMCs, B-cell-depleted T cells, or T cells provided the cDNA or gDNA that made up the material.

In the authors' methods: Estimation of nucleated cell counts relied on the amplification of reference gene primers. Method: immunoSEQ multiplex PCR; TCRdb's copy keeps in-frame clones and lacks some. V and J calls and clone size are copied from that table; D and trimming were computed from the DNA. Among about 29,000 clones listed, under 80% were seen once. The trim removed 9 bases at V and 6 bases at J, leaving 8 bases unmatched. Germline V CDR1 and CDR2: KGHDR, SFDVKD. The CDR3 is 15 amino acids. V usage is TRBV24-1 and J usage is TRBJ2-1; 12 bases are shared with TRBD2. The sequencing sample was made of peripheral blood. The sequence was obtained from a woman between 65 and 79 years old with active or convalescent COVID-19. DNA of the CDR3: TGTGCCACCGAGGAGACTAGCGGGAGTCTCAATGAGCAGTTCTTC. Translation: CATEETSGSLNEQFF.